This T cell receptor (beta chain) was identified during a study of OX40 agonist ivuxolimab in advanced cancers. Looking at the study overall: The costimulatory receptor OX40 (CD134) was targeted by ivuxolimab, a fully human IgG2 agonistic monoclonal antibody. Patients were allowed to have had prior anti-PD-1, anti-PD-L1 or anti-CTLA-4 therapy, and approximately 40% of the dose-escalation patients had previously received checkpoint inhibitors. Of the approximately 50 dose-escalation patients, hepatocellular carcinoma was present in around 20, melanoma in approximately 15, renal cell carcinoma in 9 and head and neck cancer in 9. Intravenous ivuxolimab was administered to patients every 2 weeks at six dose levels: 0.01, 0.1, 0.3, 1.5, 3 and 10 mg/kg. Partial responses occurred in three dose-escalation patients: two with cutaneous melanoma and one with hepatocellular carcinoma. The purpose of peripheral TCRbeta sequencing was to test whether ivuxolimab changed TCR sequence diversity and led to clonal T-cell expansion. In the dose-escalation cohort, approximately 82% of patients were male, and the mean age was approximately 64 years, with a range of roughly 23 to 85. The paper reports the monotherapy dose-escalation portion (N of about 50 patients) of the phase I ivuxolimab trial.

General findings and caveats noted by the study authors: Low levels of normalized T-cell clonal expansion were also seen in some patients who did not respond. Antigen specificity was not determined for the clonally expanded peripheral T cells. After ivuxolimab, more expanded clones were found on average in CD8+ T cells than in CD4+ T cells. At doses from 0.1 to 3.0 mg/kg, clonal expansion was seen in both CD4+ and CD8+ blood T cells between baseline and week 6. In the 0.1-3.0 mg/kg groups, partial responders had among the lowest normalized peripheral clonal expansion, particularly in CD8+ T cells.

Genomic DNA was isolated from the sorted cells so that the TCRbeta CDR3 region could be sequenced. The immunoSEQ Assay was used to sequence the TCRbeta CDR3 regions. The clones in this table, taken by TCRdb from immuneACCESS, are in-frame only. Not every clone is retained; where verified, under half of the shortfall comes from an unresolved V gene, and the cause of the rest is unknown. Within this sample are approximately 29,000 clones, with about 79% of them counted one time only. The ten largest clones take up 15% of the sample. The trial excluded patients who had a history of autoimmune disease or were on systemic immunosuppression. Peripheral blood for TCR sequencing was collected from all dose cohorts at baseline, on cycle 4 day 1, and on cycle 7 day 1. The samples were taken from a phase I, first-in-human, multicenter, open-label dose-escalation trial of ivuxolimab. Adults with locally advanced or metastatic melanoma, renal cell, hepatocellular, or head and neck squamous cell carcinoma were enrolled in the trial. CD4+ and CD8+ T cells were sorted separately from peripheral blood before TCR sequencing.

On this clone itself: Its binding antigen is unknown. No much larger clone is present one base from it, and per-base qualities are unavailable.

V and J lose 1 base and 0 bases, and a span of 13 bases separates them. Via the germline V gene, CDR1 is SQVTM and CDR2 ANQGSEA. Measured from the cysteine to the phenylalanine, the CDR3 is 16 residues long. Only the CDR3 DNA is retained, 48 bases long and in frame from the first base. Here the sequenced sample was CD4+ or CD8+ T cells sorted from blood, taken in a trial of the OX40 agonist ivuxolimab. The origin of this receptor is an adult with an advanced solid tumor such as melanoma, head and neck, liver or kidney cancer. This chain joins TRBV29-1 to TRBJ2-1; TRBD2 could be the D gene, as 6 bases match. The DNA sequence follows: TGCAGCGTTGAAGTCCTTCGGGAGAGCTCCTACAATGAGCAGTTCTTC. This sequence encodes CSVEVLRESSYNEQFF.